One TCR beta chain is described in this entry. Its antigen remains unknown. The sample belongs to a study of vaccination and CD4 T cells after COVID-19. Cultured CD4+ T cells had their DNA profiled by the Oncomine TCR Beta short-read assay. TCRdb re-called the PCR reads with MiXCR, one entry per CDR3 protein. Altogether under 20,000 distinct CDR3 sequences are present, roughly two fifths being singletons, with the ten largest covering roughly 17%. Time point specified: late sampling 161 to 241 days after vaccination in a few convalescent patients. Treatment meaning: approximately 11-day PBMC culture with coronavirus spike peptide pools or control peptides (ViraFEST assay). Via ViraFEST, peptide pools expanded antigen-specific T cells before TCR sequencing. Germline assignment: CDR1 SGHTA and CDR2 FQGTGA. The length of the CDR3 is 14 residues. The V segment lost 3 bases and the J segment 4 bases; nucleotides outside the gene matches: 0.

The TCR originated in a human donor who had recovered from COVID-19. This rearrangement joins TRBV7-3 to TRBJ2-1; TRBD2 matches at 10 bases. Sequencing used CD4+ T cells from blood, cultured in vitro, obtained about 7 months after SARS-CoV-2 vaccination. This CDR3 reads CASSLTSGYNEQFF. CDR3 bases: TGTGCCAGCAGCTTGACTAGCGGGTACAATGAGCAGTTCTTC. Variable domain in full (rest from reference TRBV7-3 and TRBJ2-1): GAGVSQTPSNKVTEKGKYVELRCDPISGHTALYWYRQSLGQGPEFLIYFQGTGAADDSGLPNDRFFAVRPEGSVSTLKIQRTERGDSAVYLCASSLTSGYNEQFFGPGTRLTVL.